One and the same sample provided the 24 T cell receptor beta chains below, sequenced in a study of shared clonotypes between healthy human individuals. Profiled with immunoSEQ multiplex PCR; TCRdb holds only in-frame clones, not every one. This table has roughly 550,000 clones, about 95% appearing once. Terminally differentiated effector memory CD45RA+ cells were excluded by CCR7 positive selection of CD45RO-negative cells. Sequencing input: naive CD8+ T cells sorted from blood. These receptors came from a woman aged 25 to 39 in good health.

This chain links TRBV19 with TRBJ1-2; the D gene is possibly TRBD1 (5 bases). This CDR3 is 15 amino acids long. V lost 3 bases and J 4 bases, leaving 15 bases between the germline ends. Germline-derived CDR1 and CDR2 are LNHDA and SQIVND (reference sequence). The CDR3 DNA reads TGTGCCAGTAGTATTTGGGGGGGAGACGGCTATGGCTACACCTTC. Protein sequence: CASSIWGGDGYGYTF.

The V and J genes are TRBV2 and TRBJ1-2, with a possible D match to TRBD1 (5 bases). From germline, CDR1 is SNHLY and CDR2 FYNNEI. The CDR3 runs 14 residues. Trimming removed 9 bases at V and 4 bases at J, with 18 bases between. The CDR3 reads CARDLVQGGYGYTF. CDR3 bases: TGTGCCAGAGACTTAGTCCAGGGAGGCTATGGCTACACCTTC.

This chain uses TRBV7-9 with TRBJ1-4; D may be TRBD1 (5 bases). The germline V gene has CDR1 SEHNR and CDR2 FQNEAQ (reference sequence). Trimming cost V 5 bases and J 5 bases, with 15 bases left between them. The CDR3 sequence is 15 residues long. The CDR3 coding sequence is TGTGCCAGCAGCCCCCAACTGGGGGGGAATGAAAAACTGTTTTTT. It is translated as CASSPQLGGNEKLFF.

The chain is built from TRBV4-2 and TRBJ2-1; TRBD2 matches 9 bases. CDR1 is LGHNA and CDR2 is YNFKEQ in the germline V gene. V was clipped by 1 base and J by 0 bases; unmatched bases: 13. The CDR3 contains 20 residues. The CDR3 region is CASSQVGVLAGRSSYNEQFF. For the CDR3, the DNA is TGTGCCAGCAGCCAAGTAGGAGTACTAGCGGGCAGAAGCTCCTACAATGAGCAGTTCTTC.

This clone was detected once. The genes are TRBV19 and TRBJ2-7, with 7 bases that match TRBD2. The germline V gene has CDR1 LNHDA and CDR2 SQIVND (reference sequence). The CDR3 contains 16 residues. The J segment lost 0 bases and the V segment lost 0 bases, leaving 5 bases of the junction unmatched. The CDR3 DNA sequence: TGTGCCAGTAGTATAGACCGGGAGGCCCTCTCCTACGAGCAGTACTTC. It translates to CASSIDREALSYEQYF.

The rearrangement uses TRBV27 and TRBJ1-1; 7 bases agree with TRBD1. V gave up 5 bases and J gave up 0 bases; unmatched junction bases: 3. The CDR3 contains 14 residues. Germline CDR1 and CDR2: MNHEY and SMNVEV (reference sequence). The CDR3 DNA sequence: TGTGCCAGCAGTCCGACAGGGATGAACACTGAAGCTTTCTTT. Protein product: CASSPTGMNTEAFF.

This chain joins TRBV27 and TRBJ1-5; 7 nucleotides align to TRBD1. With 6 bases clipped from V and 0 bases from J, the junction kept 2 bases outside the gene matches. The CDR3 totals 14 residues. Germline CDR1 MNHEY, CDR2 SMNVEV (reference sequence). The chain's CDR3 is CASRDRNSNQPQHF. The CDR3 nucleotides read TGTGCCAGCAGGGACAGGAATAGCAATCAGCCCCAGCATTTT.

This chain connects TRBV6-8 to TRBJ1-2, with TRBD1 matching 8 bases. This CDR3 is built from 13 residues. Per the germline V gene, CDR1 is MNHGY and CDR2 is SAAAGT. Trimming cost V 5 bases and J 5 bases; bases outside gene matches: 4. The CDR3 bases are TGTGCCAGCAGTGAAGGACAGGGTTATGGCTACACCTTC. It translates to CASSEGQGYGYTF.

The V call is TRBV7-9, the J call TRBJ2-1; TRBD2 matches 9 bases. Trimming took 7 bases from V and 7 from J; bases not matched to a gene: 14. Germline V CDR1 and CDR2: SEHNR, FQNEAQ (reference sequence). This CDR3 spans 16 amino acids. The CDR3 reads CASTPPVGLAGNEQFF. The CDR3 DNA sequence: TGTGCCAGCACCCCCCCAGTTGGGCTAGCGGGGAATGAGCAGTTCTTC.

About this clone: Other DNA variants within this sample encode the same CDR3. The chain employs TRBV4-1 and TRBJ2-3, with no clear D. The CDR3 totals 12 residues. V lost 1 base, J lost 6 bases, and 5 bases lay in between. The germline V gene encodes CDR1 MGHRA and CDR2 YSYEKL. The CDR3 nucleotides are TGCGCCAGCAGCCAAGGGCGCGATACGCAGTATTTT. It specifies CASSQGRDTQYF.

The rearrangement joins TRBV27 to TRBJ2-7; 13 nucleotides agree with TRBD2. From germline, CDR1 is MNHEY and CDR2 SMNVEV (reference sequence). The CDR3 spans 15 residues. Unmatched junction bases numbered 3, after V lost 1 base and J lost 6 bases. Written as DNA, the CDR3 is TGTGCCAGCAGTTTATGGACTAGCGGGAGCGGCGAGCAGTACTTC. Translated, it gives CASSLWTSGSGEQYF.

The chain carries TRBV18 and TRBJ1-2; D gene unclear. The V end lost 3 bases, the J end lost 8 bases, and 10 bases lay between the germline ends. The CDR3 totals 12 residues. The germline V gene encodes CDR1 KGHSH and CDR2 LQKENI. The CDR3 here is CASSPDRKGYTF. DNA for the CDR3: TGTGCCAGCTCACCCGATCGGAAAGGCTACACCTTC.

To note about this clone: Other nucleotide sequences in the sample specify the same CDR3. The chain combines TRBV6-5 with TRBJ1-1; D ambiguous. CDR3 length: 13 amino acids. Trimming took off 3 bases at V and 1 base at J, with 6 bases between the two ends. The germline V gene has CDR1 MNHEY and CDR2 SVGAGI. This CDR3 is CASSYGQNTEAFF. CDR3 bases: TGTGCCAGCAGTTATGGTCAGAACACTGAAGCTTTCTTT.

The chain is built from TRBV5-1 and TRBJ2-3; D perhaps matches TRBD2 (5 bases). Germline V lookup: CDR1 SGHRS, CDR2 YFSETQ. V lost 6 bases to trimming and J lost 1 base, with 18 bases between them. The CDR3 spans 16 residues. The CDR3 spells CASNNGYSDGTDTQYF. CDR3 DNA sequence: TGCGCCAGCAACAATGGTTATAGCGACGGCACAGATACGCAGTATTTT.

This chain links TRBV13 with TRBJ1-1, with D possibly matching TRBD1 (5 bases). In germline, CDR1 is PRHDT, CDR2 FYEKMQ (reference sequence). V was clipped by 5 bases and J by 7 bases, with 11 bases between them. The CDR3 has 12 residues. The CDR3 DNA follows: TGTGCCAGCAGCAATACTAGGGGTGAAGCTTTCTTT. Residues: CASSNTRGEAFF.

This chain uses TRBV9 with TRBJ2-2; D gene ambiguous. Germline-derived CDR1 and CDR2 are SGDLS and YYNGEE. CDR3 length equals 13 residues. Trimming cost V 3 bases and J 8 bases, with 11 bases left between them. The CDR3 nucleotides are TGTGCCAGCAGCGCTCCCTTGCGAGGGGAGCTGTTTTTT. It yields the protein CASSAPLRGELFF.

The chain couples TRBV12-5 to TRBJ2-7; D uncertain. CDR1 and CDR2 (germline): LGHNT, FRNRAP. The CDR3 contains 16 residues. V shed 1 base and J shed 1 base, with 14 bases lying between them. This CDR3 reads CASGLADALGSYEQYF. In DNA, the CDR3 is TGTGCTAGTGGTTTGGCTGACGCGCTTGGGTCCTACGAGCAGTACTTC.

This clone appeared once. The same CDR3 is also encoded by other DNA sequences in this sample. The chain employs TRBV2 and TRBJ2-3, with D uncertain. CDR3 length equals 13 residues. V was pared by 3 bases and J by 1 base, with 5 bases between. Per the germline V gene, CDR1 is SNHLY and CDR2 is FYNNEI. CDR3 loop: CASSDGGTDTQYF. CDR3 DNA sequence: TGTGCCAGCAGTGACGGCGGCACAGATACGCAGTATTTT.

V gene TRBV4-1 combines with J gene TRBJ2-7; 7 bases fit TRBD2. In germline, CDR1 is MGHRA, CDR2 YSYEKL. J gave up 3 bases and V 0 bases, and 5 bases lay outside the gene matches. CDR3 length equals 15 residues. The CDR3: CASSQELGLNYEQYF. The CDR3 DNA reads TGCGCCAGCAGCCAAGAATTGGGACTAAACTACGAGCAGTACTTC.

V is TRBV5-4 and J is TRBJ2-7; D is uncertain. Trimming cost V 0 bases and J 1 base, with 8 bases left between them. Germline V CDR1 and CDR2: SGHNT, YYREEE (reference sequence). The CDR3 spans 14 residues. CDR3 DNA: TGTGCCAGCAGCTTGGCTCCCGGGTCCTACGAGCAGTACTTC. The encoded protein is CASSLAPGSYEQYF.

The chain combines TRBV6-4 with TRBJ2-2, with TRBD2 identical over 13 bases. The V segment lost 5 bases and the J segment 5 bases; nucleotides outside the gene matches: 11. In germline, CDR1 is MRHNA, CDR2 SNTAGT. This CDR3 has 18 residues. CDR3 sequence (DNA): TGTGCCAGCAGTCCGACTACTAGCGGGAGGGCCAGTACCGGGGAGCTGTTTTTT. Translating it yields CASSPTTSGRASTGELFF.

This clone was picked up a small number of times. The rearrangement joins TRBV2 to TRBJ1-1; the D gene is possibly TRBD1 (6 bases). V dropped 7 bases and J dropped 4 bases, with 13 bases sitting between them. The CDR3 contains 13 residues. Germline CDR1 SNHLY, CDR2 FYNNEI. For the CDR3, the DNA is TGTGCCAGCAATCCCGGCAGGGGCACTGAAGCTTTCTTT. It encodes CASNPGRGTEAFF. The whole variable domain, filled in from reference TRBV2 and TRBJ1-1, reads EPEVTQTPSHQVTQMGQEVILRCVPISNHLYFYWYRQILGQKVEFLVSFYNNEISEKSEIFDDQFSVERPDGSNFTLKIRSTKLEDSAMYFCASNPGRGTEAFFGQGTRLTVV.

Here the CDR3 DNA reads TGTGCCAGCAGCTTAGGAAAAGGGACCTATGGCTACACCTTC. Its translation is CASSLGKGTYGYTF. The V call is TRBV13, the J call TRBJ1-2, with a possible D match to TRBD1 (5 bases). V dropped 0 bases and J dropped 4 bases, with 9 bases sitting between them. The germline gives CDR1 PRHDT, CDR2 FYEKMQ (reference sequence). CDR3 length: 14 amino acids. The full variable domain, with the rest looked up from reference TRBV13 and TRBJ1-2, is AAGVIQSPRHLIKEKRETATLKCYPIPRHDTVYWYQQGPGQDPQFLISFYEKMQSDKGSIPDRFSAQQFSDYHSELNMSSLELGDSALYFCASSLGKGTYGYTFGSGTRLTVV.

The chain has TRBV10-2 and TRBJ2-7; 10 bases align to TRBD2. The CDR3 totals 15 residues. V gave up 2 bases and J gave up 6 bases; unmatched junction bases: 7. Germline CDR1 is WSHSY and CDR2 is SAAADI. As DNA, the CDR3 is TGCGCCAGCAGTGAGCTAGCGGGAGCCTCTCTCGAGCAGTACTTC. It encodes CASSELAGASLEQYF.